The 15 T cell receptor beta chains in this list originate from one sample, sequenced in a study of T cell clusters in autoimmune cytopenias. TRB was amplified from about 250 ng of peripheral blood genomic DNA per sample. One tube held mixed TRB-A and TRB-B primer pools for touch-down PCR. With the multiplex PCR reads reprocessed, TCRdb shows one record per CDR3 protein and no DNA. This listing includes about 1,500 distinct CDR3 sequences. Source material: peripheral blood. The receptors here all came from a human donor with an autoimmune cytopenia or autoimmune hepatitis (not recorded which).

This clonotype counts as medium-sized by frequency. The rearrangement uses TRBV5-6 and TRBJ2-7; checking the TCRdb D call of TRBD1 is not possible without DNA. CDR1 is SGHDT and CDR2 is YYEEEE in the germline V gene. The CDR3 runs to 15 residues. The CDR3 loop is CASSPRGGATGEQYF.

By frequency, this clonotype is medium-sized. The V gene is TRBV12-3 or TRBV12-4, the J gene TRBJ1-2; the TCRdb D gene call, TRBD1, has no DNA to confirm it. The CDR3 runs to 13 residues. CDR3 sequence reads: CASNRQGLYGYTF.

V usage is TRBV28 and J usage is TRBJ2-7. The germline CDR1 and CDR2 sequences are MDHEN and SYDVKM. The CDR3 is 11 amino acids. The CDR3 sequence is CASRLNYEQYF.

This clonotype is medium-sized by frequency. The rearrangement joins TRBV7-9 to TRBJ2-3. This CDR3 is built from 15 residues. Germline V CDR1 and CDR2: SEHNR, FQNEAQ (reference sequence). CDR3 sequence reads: CASSLGDHRTDTQYF.

The CDR3 here is CASSIRDHVPSYNEQFF. The chain combines TRBV19 with TRBJ2-1; checking the TCRdb D call of TRBD1 is not possible without DNA. Germline lookup yields CDR1 LNHDA and CDR2 SQIVND (reference sequence). The CDR3 runs 17 residues.

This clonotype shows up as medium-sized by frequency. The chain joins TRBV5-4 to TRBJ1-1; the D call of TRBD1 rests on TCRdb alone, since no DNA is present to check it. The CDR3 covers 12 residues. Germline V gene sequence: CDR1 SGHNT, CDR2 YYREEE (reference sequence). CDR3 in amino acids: CASRGRGTEAFF.

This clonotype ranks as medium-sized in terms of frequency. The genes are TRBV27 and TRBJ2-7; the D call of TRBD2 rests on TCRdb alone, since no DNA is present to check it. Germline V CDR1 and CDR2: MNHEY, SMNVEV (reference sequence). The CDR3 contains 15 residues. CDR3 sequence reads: CASSALARGSGEQYF.

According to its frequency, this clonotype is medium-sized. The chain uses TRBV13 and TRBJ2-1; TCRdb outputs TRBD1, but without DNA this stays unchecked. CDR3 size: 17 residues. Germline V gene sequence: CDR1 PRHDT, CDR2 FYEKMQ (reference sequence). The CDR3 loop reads CASSSTYRQGTYNEQFF.

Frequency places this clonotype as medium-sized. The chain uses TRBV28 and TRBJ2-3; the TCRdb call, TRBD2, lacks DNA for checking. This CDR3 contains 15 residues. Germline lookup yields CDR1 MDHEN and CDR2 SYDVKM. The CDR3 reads CASSNRDSGTDTQYF. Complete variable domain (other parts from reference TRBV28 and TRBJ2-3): DVKVTQSSRYLVKRTGEKVFLECVQDMDHENMFWYRQDPGLGLRLIYFSYDVKMKEKGDIPEGYSVSREKKERFSLILESASTNQTSMYLCASSNRDSGTDTQYFGPGTRLTVL.

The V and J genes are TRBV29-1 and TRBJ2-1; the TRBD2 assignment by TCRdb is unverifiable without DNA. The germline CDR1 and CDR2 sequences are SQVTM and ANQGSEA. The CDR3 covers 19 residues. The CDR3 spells CSGVAWVGVTGTSIYEQFF.

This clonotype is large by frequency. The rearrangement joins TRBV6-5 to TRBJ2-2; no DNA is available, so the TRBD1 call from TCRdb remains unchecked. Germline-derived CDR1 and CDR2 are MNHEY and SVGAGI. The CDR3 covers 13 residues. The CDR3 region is CASSVQGPGELFF.

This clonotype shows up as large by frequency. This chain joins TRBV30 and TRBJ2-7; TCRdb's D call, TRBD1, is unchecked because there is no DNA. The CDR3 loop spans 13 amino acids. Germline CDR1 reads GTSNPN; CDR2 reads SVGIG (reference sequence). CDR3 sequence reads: CAWRQGVRYEQYF.

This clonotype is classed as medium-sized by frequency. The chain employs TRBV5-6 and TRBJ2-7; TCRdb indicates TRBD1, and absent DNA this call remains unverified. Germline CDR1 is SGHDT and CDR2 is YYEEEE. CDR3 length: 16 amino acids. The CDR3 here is CASSLGFGQAYYEQYF.

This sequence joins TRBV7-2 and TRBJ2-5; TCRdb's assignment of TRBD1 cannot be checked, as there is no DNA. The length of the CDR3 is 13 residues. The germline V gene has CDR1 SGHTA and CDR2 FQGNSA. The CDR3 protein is CASSLPGDDYRYF.

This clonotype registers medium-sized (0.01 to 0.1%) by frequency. This CDR3 is CAISEYRENEQFF. The rearrangement joins TRBV10-3 to TRBJ2-1; the TRBD1 assignment by TCRdb is unverifiable without DNA. This CDR3 has 13 residues. Germline-derived CDR1 and CDR2 are ENHRY and SYGVKD.